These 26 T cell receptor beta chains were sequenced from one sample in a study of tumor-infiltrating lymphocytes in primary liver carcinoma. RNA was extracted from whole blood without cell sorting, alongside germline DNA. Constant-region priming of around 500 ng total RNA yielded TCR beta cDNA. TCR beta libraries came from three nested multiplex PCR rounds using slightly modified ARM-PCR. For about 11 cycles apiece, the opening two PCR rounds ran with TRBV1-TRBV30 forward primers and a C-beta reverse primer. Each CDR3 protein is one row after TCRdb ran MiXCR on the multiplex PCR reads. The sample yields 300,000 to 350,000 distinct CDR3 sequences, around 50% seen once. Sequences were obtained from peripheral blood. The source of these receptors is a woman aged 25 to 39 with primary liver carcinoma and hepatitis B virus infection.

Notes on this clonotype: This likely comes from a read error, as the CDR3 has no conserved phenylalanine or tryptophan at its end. DNA for the CDR3: TGTGCCAGCACGCCCAGGGGGGGTACTAGATTCTCCGAGGAGCTGTTTCTT. It yields the protein CASTPRGGTRFSEELFL. The chain recombines TRBV11-2 with TRBJ2-2; D could derive from TRBD1 or TRBD2 (7 bases each). The germline CDR1 and CDR2 sequences are SGHAT and FQNNGV. The germline V and J ends were trimmed by 7 bases and 10 bases, with 28 bases remaining between them. This CDR3 spans 17 amino acids.

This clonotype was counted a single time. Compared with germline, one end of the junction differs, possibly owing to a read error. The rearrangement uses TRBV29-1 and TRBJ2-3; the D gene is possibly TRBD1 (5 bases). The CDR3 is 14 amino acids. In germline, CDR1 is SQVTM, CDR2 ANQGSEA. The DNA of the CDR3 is TGCAGCACCTACTTCGGACAAACCACAGGTACGCAGTATTTT. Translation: CSTYFGQTTGTQYF.

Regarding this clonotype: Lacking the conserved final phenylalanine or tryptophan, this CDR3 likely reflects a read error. The CDR3 is CASSLIAGGSGNTIYS. CDR3 sequence (DNA): TGTGCCAGCAGCTTAATCGCGGGAGGGTCTGGAAACACCATATATTCT. The chain combines TRBV11-2 with TRBJ1-3; D is unresolved. Trimming took off 2 bases at V and 1 base at J, with 12 bases between the two ends. The CDR3 is 16 residues long. Looked up from germline, CDR1 is SGHAT and CDR2 is FQNNGV.

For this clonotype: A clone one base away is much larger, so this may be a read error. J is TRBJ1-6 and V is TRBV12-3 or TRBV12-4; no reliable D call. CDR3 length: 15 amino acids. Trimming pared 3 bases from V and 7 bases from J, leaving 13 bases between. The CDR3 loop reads CASSFTNAGNSPLHF. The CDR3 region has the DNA TGTGCCAGCAGTTTTACAAACGCGGGGAATTCACCCCTCCACTTT.

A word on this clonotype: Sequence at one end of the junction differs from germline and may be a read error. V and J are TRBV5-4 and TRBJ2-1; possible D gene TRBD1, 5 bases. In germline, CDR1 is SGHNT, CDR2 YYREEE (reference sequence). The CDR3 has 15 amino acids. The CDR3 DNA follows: TGTGACAGCAGGGTGGACCTTATCGAGACGGGTGAGCAGTTCTTC. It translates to CDSRVDLIETGEQFF.

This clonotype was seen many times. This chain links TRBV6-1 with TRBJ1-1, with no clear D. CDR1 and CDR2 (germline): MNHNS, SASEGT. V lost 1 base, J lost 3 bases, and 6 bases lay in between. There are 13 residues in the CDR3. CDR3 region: CASSEDSHTEAFF. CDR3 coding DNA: TGTGCCAGCAGTGAAGACAGCCACACTGAAGCTTTCTTT.

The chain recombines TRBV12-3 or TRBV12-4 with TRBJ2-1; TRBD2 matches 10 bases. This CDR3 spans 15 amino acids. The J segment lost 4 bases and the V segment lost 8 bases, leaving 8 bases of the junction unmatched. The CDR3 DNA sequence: TGTGCCAGCTTAGGACTAGCGGACGCTTACAATGAGCAGTTCTTC. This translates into CASLGLADAYNEQFF.

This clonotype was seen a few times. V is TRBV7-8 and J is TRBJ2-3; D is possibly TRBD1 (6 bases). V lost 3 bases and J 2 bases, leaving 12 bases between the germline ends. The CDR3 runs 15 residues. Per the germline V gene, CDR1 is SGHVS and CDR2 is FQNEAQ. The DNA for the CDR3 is TGTGCCAGCAGCTTTGCGACAGGCCTCACAGATACGCAGTATTTT. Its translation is CASSFATGLTDTQYF.

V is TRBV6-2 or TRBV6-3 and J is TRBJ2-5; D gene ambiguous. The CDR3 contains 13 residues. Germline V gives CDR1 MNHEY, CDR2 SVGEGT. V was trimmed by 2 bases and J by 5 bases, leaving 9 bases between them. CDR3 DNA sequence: TGTGCCAGCAGTTACAGTGTGTACGAGACCCAGTACTTC. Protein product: CASSYSVYETQYF.

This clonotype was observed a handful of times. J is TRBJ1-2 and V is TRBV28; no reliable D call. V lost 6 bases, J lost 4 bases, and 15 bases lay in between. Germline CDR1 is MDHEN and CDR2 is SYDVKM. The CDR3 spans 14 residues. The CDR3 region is CASSPTQTVYGYTF. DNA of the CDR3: TGTGCCAGCAGCCCCACCCAGACGGTCTATGGCTACACCTTC.

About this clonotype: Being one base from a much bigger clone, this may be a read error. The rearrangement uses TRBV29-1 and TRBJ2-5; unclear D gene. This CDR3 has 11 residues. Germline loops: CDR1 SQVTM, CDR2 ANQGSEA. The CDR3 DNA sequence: TGCATCGTTCGGTACCAAGAGACCCAGTACTTC. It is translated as CIVRYQETQYF. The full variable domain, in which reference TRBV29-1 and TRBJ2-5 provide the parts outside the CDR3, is SAVISQKPSRDICQRGTSLTIQCQVDSQVTMMFWYRQQPGQSLTLIATANQGSEATYESGFVIDKFPISRPNLTFSTLTVSNMSPEDSSIYLCIVRYQETQYFGPGTRLLVL.

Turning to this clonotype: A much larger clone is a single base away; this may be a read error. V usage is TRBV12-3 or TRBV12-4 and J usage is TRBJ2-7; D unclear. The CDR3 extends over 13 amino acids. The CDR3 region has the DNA TGTGCCAGCAGTTCCCCCCTGACCTACGAGCGGTACTTC. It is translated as CASSSPLTYERYF.

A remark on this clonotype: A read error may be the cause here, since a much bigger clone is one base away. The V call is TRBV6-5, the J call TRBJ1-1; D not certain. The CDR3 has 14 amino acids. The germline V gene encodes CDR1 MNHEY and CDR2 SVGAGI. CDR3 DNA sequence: TGTGCCAACAGTTACACCAGAACCGCGACTGAAGCTTTCTTT. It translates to CANSYTRTATEAFF.

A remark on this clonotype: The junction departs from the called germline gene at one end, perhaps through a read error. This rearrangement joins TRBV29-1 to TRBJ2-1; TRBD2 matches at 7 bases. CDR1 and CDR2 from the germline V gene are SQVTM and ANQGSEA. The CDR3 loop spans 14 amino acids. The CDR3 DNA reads TGCAGCGTTGAGTTGGCGGGAGTGTACAATGAGCATTTCTTC. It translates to CSVELAGVYNEHFF.

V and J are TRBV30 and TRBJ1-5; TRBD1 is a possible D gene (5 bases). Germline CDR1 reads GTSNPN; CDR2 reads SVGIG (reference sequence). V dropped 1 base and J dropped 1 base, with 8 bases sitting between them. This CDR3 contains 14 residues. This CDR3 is CAWSAWGSNQPQHF. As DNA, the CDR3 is TGTGCCTGGAGTGCTTGGGGGAGCAATCAGCCCCAGCATTTT.

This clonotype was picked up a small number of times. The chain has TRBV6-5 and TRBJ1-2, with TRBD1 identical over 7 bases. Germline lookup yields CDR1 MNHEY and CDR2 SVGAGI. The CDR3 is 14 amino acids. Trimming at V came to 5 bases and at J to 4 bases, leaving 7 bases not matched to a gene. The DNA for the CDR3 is TGTGCCAGCAGTGCTCCGGGACAGACCTATGGCTACACCTTC. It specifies CASSAPGQTYGYTF.

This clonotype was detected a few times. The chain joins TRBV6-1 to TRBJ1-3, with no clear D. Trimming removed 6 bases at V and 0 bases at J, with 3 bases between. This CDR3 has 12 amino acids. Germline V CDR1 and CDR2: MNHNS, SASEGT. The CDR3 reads CASRRSGNTIYF. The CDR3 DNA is TGTGCCAGCAGGCGCTCTGGAAACACCATATATTTT.

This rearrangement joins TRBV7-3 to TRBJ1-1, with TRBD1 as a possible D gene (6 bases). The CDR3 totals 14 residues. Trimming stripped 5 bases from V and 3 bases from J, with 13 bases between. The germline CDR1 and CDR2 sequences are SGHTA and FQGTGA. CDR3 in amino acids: CASSRGRVDTEAFF. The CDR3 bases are TGTGCCAGCAGCCGGGGGCGTGTGGACACTGAAGCTTTCTTT.

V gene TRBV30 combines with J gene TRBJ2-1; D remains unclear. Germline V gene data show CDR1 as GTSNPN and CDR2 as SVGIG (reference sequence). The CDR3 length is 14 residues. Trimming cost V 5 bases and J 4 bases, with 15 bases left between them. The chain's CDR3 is CAWGSYSVYNEQFF. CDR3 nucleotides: TGTGCCTGGGGCTCCTACTCCGTATACAATGAGCAGTTCTTC.

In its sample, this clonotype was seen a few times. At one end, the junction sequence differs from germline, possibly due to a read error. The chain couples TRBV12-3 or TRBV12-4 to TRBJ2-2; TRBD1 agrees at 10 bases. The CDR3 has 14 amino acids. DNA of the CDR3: TGTACCAGCAGAGGACAGGGGGGCACCGGAGAGCTGTTTTTT. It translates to CTSRGQGGTGELFF.

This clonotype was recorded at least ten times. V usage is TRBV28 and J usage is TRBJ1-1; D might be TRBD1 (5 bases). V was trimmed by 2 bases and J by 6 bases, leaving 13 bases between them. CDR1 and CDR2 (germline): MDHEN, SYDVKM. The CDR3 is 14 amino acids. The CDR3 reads CASSLRGQGSEAFF. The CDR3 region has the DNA TGTGCCAGCAGTTTAAGGGGCCAGGGCTCTGAAGCTTTCTTT.

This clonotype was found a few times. CDR3 loop: CASAFEREGYTF. CDR3 sequence (DNA): TGTGCTAGTGCCTTTGAGAGGGAGGGCTACACCTTC. The chain joins TRBV12-5 to TRBJ1-2; D not certain. Trimming shortened V by 7 bases and J by 8 bases, and 14 bases separated the two germline ends. The CDR3 covers 12 residues. Germline CDR1 is LGHNT and CDR2 is FRNRAP.

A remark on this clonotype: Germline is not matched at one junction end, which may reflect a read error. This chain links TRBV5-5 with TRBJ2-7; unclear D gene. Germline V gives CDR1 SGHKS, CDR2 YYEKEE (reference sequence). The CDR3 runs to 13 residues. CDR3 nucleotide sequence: TGTGCCAGCAGCCCTAGAGAGGTCTACGGGCAGTACTTC. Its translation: CASSPREVYGQYF.

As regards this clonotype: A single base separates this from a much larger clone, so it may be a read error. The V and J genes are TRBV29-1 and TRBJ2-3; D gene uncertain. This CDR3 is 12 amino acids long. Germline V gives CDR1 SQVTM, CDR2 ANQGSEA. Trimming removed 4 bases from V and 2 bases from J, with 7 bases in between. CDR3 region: CSVVRYTDTQYF. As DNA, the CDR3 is TGCAGCGTTGTTAGGTACACAGATACGCAGTATTTT.

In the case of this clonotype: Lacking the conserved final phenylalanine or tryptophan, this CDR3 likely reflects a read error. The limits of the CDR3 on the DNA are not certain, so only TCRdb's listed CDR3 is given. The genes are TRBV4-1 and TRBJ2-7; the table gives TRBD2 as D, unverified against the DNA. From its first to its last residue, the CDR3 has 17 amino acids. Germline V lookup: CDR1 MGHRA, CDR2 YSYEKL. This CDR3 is CASSQVSPREGFRERYL.

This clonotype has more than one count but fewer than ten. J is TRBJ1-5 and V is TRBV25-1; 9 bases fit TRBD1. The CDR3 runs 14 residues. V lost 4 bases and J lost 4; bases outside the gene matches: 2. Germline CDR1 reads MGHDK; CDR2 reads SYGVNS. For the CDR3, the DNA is TGTGCCAGCAGTGCGGACAGGGGTAATCAGCCCCAGCATTTT. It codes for CASSADRGNQPQHF.